This T cell receptor beta chain was sequenced in a study of sequential checkpoint blockade in melanoma. The overall study: DNA from 70 to 95 pretreatment tumor samples underwent TCRβ immunosequencing. Matched biopsies came pretreatment and at week 13 for about 24 patients.

Trimming stripped 9 bases from V and 5 bases from J, with 16 bases between. Looked up from germline, CDR1 is WSHSY and CDR2 is SAAADI. The CDR3 length is 13 residues. The treatment was: randomized to nivolumab then ipilimumab (arm A) or the reverse (arm B). Broader study findings: Tumor T-cell fraction and clonality correlated with PD-L1 and CD8+ counts.

As for this clone: No antigen is known for it.

TCRdb's table, derived via immunoSEQ multiplex PCR, lists solely in-frame clones and lacks some. This table holds around 2,900 clones, over 25% found once. V gene TRBV10-2 combines with J gene TRBJ1-1; no firm D call. The sample consisted of tumor tissue (inferred from file names), taken from a patient given nivolumab and ipilimumab in sequence. The receptor was isolated from a human donor with melanoma. CDR3 protein: CARHRRVWTEAFF. As DNA, the CDR3 is TGCGCCAGACATCGTCGGGTGTGGACTGAAGCTTTCTTT.